The 5 T cell receptor beta chains reported below all come from one sample, sequenced in a study of T cell responses to AZD1222 COVID-19 vaccine. Produced via immunoSEQ multiplex PCR; TCRdb's table is partial and in-frame only. The data contain about 140,000 clones, roughly 84% of them singletons. Sequences were derived from peripheral blood, sampled on day 0 of AZD1222 vaccination. The source of these receptors is an adult in good health.

J is TRBJ1-1 and V is TRBV9, with unresolved D. V was trimmed by 6 bases and J by 5 bases, leaving 20 bases between them. The germline V gene has CDR1 SGDLS and CDR2 YYNGEE. This CDR3 contains 15 residues. Here the CDR3 reads CASNRHPEGWTEAFF. In DNA, the CDR3 is TGTGCCAGCAACCGGCATCCGGAGGGATGGACTGAAGCTTTCTTT.

The J gene is TRBJ2-3, the V gene TRBV2, with 11 bases aligning to TRBD2. This CDR3 has 15 residues. V shed 7 bases and J 2 bases; nucleotides not matched to a gene: 5. CDR1 and CDR2 (germline): SNHLY, FYNNEI. CDR3 DNA: TGTGCCAGCAATTTACTAGCGGGGGTCACAGATACGCAGTATTTT. Encoded protein: CASNLLAGVTDTQYF.

In DNA form, the CDR3 reads TGTGCCAGCAGCACCCGTCTGGGGGGCAATCAGCCCCAGCATTTT. This translates into CASSTRLGGNQPQHF. The chain links TRBV4-2 to TRBJ1-5, with D possibly matching TRBD1 (5 bases). The germline V and J ends were trimmed by 5 bases and 2 bases, with 13 bases remaining between them. The CDR3 sequence is 15 residues long. Germline lookup yields CDR1 LGHNA and CDR2 YNFKEQ.

CDR3 nucleotides: TGTGCCAGTAGTTCATACACAGGGAACACTGAAGCTTTCTTT. Translation: CASSSYTGNTEAFF. This chain uses TRBV19 with TRBJ1-1, with a possible D match to TRBD1 (5 bases). Germline V gene lookup returns CDR1 LNHDA and CDR2 SQIVND (reference sequence). This CDR3 is 14 amino acids long. Trimming removed 5 bases from V and 1 base from J, with 11 bases in between.

The rearrangement joins TRBV2 to TRBJ2-5; 10 nucleotides match TRBD2. Germline CDR1 is SNHLY and CDR2 is FYNNEI. The CDR3 sequence is 16 residues long. V lost 0 bases to trimming and J lost 1 base; unmatched junction nucleotides: 2. DNA for the CDR3: TGTGCCAGCAGTGAAGCCGCTAGCGGGGGCCAAGAGACCCAGTACTTC. Protein product: CASSEAASGGQETQYF.